This is a list of T cell receptor beta chains from one sample in a study of response to subunit inactivated influenza vaccine. TCRdb ran MiXCR on the RT-PCR reads and lists one entry per CDR3 protein. The table records 160,000 or so distinct CDR3 sequences, about a tenth of them present only once. The material was non-naive T cells sorted from PBMCs, obtained roughly 46 days after vaccination. Receptors were obtained from a man in his fifties who received an inactivated influenza vaccine. Each CDR3 is given with its conserved first and last residue. Fields, in order: J gene, V gene, D gene, clone size, CDR3 DNA, CDR3 protein. D genes are given only for firm matches. Only some rows state a clone size, as once, few, many or a class for expanded clones.

j_gene: TRBJ2-2
v_gene: TRBV7-2
d_gene: TRBD2
abundance: few
CDR3nt: TGTGCCAGCAGCTTAGTAGCGGGGATGAACCCCGGGGAGCTGTTTTTT
CDR3aa: CASSLVAGMNPGELFF

j_gene: TRBJ2-1
v_gene: TRBV3-1
d_gene: NA
abundance: many
CDR3nt: TGTGCCAGCAGCCAAGGCACAGCCGCCTCGTCGTTCTTC
CDR3aa: CASSQGTAASSFF

j_gene: TRBJ2-1
v_gene: TRBV20-1
d_gene: TRBD2
abundance: NA
CDR3nt: TGCAGTGCTAGAGCATCAGCGGGAGGGACCTTATACAATGAGCAGTTCTTC
CDR3aa: CSARASAGGTLYNEQFF

j_gene: TRBJ2-5
v_gene: TRBV5-8
d_gene: TRBD1
abundance: many
CDR3nt: TGTGCCAGCAGCCCTGGGACAGATAAAGAGACCCAGTACTTC
CDR3aa: CASSPGTDKETQYF

j_gene: TRBJ2-7
v_gene: TRBV4-1
d_gene: NA
abundance: many
CDR3nt: TGCGCCAGCAGCCAAGGTTGGGGGACGTACGAGCAGTACTTC
CDR3aa: CASSQGWGTYEQYF

j_gene: TRBJ1-6
v_gene: TRBV4-2
d_gene: TRBD1
abundance: few
CDR3nt: TGTGCCAGCAGCCAACCTAACCCGGGACAGTATAATTCACCCCTCCACTTT
CDR3aa: CASSQPNPGQYNSPLHF

j_gene: TRBJ2-7
v_gene: TRBV24-1
d_gene: NA
abundance: NA
CDR3nt: TGTGCCACCAGTGATTCTCAAGCCTACGAGCAGTACTTC
CDR3aa: CATSDSQAYEQYF

j_gene: TRBJ2-1
v_gene: TRBV20-1
d_gene: NA
abundance: many
CDR3nt: TGCAGTGCTAGAGATCAGATGAAGAATGAGCAGTTCTTC
CDR3aa: CSARDQMKNEQFF

j_gene: TRBJ2-1
v_gene: TRBV20-1
d_gene: NA
abundance: many
CDR3nt: TGCAGTGCGAGCCATTACTCTGCCTACAATGAGCAGTTCTTC
CDR3aa: CSASHYSAYNEQFF

j_gene: TRBJ2-7
v_gene: TRBV18
d_gene: NA
abundance: NA
CDR3nt: TGTGCCAGCTCACCACGACAGAATCCTTACGAGCAGTACTTC
CDR3aa: CASSPRQNPYEQYF

j_gene: TRBJ2-1
v_gene: TRBV5-1
d_gene: NA
abundance: many
CDR3nt: TGCGCCAGCAGCGCAGGGGTCCATGAGCAGTTCTTC
CDR3aa: CASSAGVHEQFF

j_gene: TRBJ2-5
v_gene: TRBV6-1
d_gene: TRBD2
abundance: NA
CDR3nt: TGTGCCAGCACAGAAGGACTAGCGGGGCGAGAGACCCAGTACTTC
CDR3aa: CASTEGLAGRETQYF